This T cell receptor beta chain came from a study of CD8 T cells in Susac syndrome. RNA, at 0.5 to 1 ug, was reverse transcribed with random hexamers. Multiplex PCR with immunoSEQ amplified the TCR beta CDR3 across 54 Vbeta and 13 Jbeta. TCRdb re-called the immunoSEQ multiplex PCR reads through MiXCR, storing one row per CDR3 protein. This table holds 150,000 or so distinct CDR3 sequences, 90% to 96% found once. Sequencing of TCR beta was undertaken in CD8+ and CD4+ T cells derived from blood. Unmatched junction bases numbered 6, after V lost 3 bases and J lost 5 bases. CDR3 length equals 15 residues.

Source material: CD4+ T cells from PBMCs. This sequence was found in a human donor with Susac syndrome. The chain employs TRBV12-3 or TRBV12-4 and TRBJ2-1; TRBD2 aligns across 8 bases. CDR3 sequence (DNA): TGTGCCAGCAGTTTGCGGGGGGCAGGGGACAATGAGCAGTTCTTC. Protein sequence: CASSLRGAGDNEQFF.